This entry describes one TCR beta chain. The sample is drawn from a study of blood T cell repertoires in COVID-19. Overall study context: COVID-19 samples collected from the United States, Italy and Spain covered acute and convalescent phases. PBMCs, B-cell-depleted T cells, or T cells provided the cDNA or gDNA that made up the material.

Trimming took 3 bases from V and 5 from J, leaving 4 bases between them. The CDR3 length is 11 residues. Germline CDR1 is LNHDA and CDR2 is SQIVND (reference sequence). In the original analysis: Estimated nucleated cell counts came from reference gene primer amplification. Produced via immunoSEQ multiplex PCR; TCRdb's table is partial and in-frame only. V and J calls and clone size are those listed in that table; D and trimming were worked out from the DNA. The profile shows 130,000 to 150,000 clones, 75% to 85% of them singletons. The genes are TRBV19 and TRBJ2-5; D ambiguous. The sequencing sample was made of peripheral blood. This sequence originates from a human donor with acute or convalescent COVID-19. The donor label of this sample is uncertain. The CDR3 is CASSMRETQYF. CDR3 nucleotide sequence: TGTGCCAGTAGTATGAGGGAGACCCAGTACTTC.